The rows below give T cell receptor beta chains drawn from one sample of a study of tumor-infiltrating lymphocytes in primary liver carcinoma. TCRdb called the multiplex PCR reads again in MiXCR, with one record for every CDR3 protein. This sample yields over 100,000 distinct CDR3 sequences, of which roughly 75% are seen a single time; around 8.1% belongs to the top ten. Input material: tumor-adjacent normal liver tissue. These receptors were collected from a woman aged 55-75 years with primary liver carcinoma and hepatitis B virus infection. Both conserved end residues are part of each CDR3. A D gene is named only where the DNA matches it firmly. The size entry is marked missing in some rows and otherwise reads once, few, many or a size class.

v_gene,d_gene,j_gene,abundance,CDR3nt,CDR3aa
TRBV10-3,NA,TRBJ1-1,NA,TGTGCCATCACCCGATCAGACGGAGGCACCAACCCGACTGAAGCTTTCTTT,CAITRSDGGTNPTEAFF
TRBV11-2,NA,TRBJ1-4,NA,TGTGCCAGCAGCTCAGATCGGCAGGCCGAAGCCTTCTTT,CASSSDRQAEAFF
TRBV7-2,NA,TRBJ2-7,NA,TGTGCCAGCAGCCACGGACCCGGTTACTACGAGCAGTACTTC,CASSHGPGYYEQYF
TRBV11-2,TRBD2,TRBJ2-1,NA,TGTGCCAGCAGCTTAGGGGGGGGACTAACGGGACGGTATGTCACCTACAATGAGCAGTTCTTC,CASSLGGGLTGRYVTYNEQFF
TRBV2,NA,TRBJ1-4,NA,TGTGCCAACAGGGCCGCCACCACACTTGATGAAAAACTGCTTTTT,CANRAATTLDEKLLF
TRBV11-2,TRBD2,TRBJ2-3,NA,TGTGCCAGCAGCTTCCGGACTAGCGGGTCCCCCTCCATAGATAGGCAGTATTTT,CASSFRTSGSPSIDRQYF
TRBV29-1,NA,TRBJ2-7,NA,TGCAGCGTTGAATTGTCTGGCGGGGCCTACAAGCAGTACTTC,CSVELSGGAYKQYF
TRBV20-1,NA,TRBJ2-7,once,TGCAGTGCTATGTTACAAGGACGGTACGAGCAGTACTTC,CSAMLQGRYEQYF
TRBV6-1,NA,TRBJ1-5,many,TGTGCCAGCAGAAAGGGGTTACAGGGCCCCGATCAGCCCCAGCATTTT,CASRKGLQGPDQPQHF
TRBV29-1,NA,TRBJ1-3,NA,TGTAGCGTCGACGGGCATGGAAACACCATATATTTT,CSVDGHGNTIYF
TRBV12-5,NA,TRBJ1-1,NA,TGTGCGAGTGGTGTCGGGACCGTGAACACTGAAGCTTTCTTT,CASGVGTVNTEAFF
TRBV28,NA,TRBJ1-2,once,TGTACCAGCAGTGGATCGGACGGAGGTAACTATGGCTACACCTTC,CTSSGSDGGNYGYTF
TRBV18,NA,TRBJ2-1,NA,TGTGCCAGCTCACCACAAAAAGGAGGGTCTTGGAATGAGCAGTTCTTC,CASSPQKGGSWNEQFF
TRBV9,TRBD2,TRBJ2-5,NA,TGTGCCAGCAGCGTAGGTGGTAGCGGGAGAGGGGAGACCCAGTACTTC,CASSVGGSGRGETQYF
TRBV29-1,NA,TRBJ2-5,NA,TGCAGCATTGGACAGACTAAAGAGACCCAGTACTTC,CSIGQTKETQYF
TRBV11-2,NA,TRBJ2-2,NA,TGTACCAGCAGATTAGATAGGATTGGGGAGCTGTTTTTT,CTSRLDRIGELFF
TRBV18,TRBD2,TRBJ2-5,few,TGTGCCAGCTCACCGAGGAAGTTAGCGGGAGTTGAGACCCAGTACTTC,CASSPRKLAGVETQYF
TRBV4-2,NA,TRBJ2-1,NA,TGTGCCAGCACTACTAGCTCCTACAACGAGCAGTTCTTC,CASTTSSYNEQFF
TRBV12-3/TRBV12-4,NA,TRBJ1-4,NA,TGTGCCAGCAGTATTGTGGGGGCCAACGAAAAACTGTTTTTT,CASSIVGANEKLFF
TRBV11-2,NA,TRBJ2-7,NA,TGTCCCAGTAGCTTAGAAGGAGGCCCTTACGAGCAGTACTTC,CPSSLEGGPYEQYF
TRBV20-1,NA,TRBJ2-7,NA,TGCAGTGCTAGTGCCTCGGCTAACTCCTACAAGCAGTACTTC,CSASASANSYKQYF
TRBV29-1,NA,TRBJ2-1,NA,TGCAGCGTTGTGAGCAAACTATACAATGAGCAGTTCTTC,CSVVSKLYNEQFF
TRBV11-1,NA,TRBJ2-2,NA,TGTGACAGCAGACCGAGCCTCGACACCGGGGCGCTGTTTTTT,CDSRPSLDTGALFF
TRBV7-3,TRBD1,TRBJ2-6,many,TGTGCCAGCAGCTTAACGGTCCAGGGGGCAAGTGGGGCCAACGTCCTGACTTTC,CASSLTVQGASGANVLTF
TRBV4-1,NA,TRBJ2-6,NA,TGCGCCAGCAGCCAAAGGAGCCCCTCGAGAAGTGGGGCCAACATCCTGACTTTC,CASSQRSPSRSGANILTF
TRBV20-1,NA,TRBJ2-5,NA,TGCAGTGCTAGAGGGACTAGGGGGAGTGAGACCCAGTACTTC,CSARGTRGSETQYF
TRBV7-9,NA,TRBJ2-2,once,TGTGCCAGCAGCTTAGGAGACGTGAGGGTAGACACCGGGGAGCTGTTTTTT,CASSLGDVRVDTGELFF
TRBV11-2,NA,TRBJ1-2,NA,TGTGCCAGCAGCCCCCTGGGAGTCCGGGGCTATCGCTACACCTTC,CASSPLGVRGYRYTF
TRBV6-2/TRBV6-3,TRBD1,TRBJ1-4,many,TGTGCCAGCAGCCCGGGACAGGGGTTGGATGAAAAACTGTTTTTT,CASSPGQGLDEKLFF
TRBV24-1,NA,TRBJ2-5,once,TGTGCCACCAGTGATTTGCAAGCTCCAGAGACCCAGTACTTC,CATSDLQAPETQYF
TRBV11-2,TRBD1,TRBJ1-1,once,TGTACCAACAGCCCACGGACAGGGGGCGACACTGAAACTTTCTTT,CTNSPRTGGDTETFF
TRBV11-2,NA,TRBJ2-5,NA,TGTGTCAGCAGCGGATGGTCACAAGAGACCCAGTACTTC,CVSSGWSQETQYF
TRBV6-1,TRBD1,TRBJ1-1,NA,TGTGCCAGCAATGCGGAGACAGGGGGAGGCACGTTAGTTTTCTTT,CASNAETGGGTLVFF
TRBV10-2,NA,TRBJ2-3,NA,TGCGCAAGCAGTGAGGGCTTCGACACAGATACGCAGTATTTT,CASSEGFDTDTQYF
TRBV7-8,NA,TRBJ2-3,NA,TGTGACAGCAACTTAGGTGCAGGTGTAAGAACAGATACGCAGTATTTT,CDSNLGAGVRTDTQYF
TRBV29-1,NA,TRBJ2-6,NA,TGCAGCGTTGAGGCCCCCCCCGGGACAAGGGATACTGGGGCCAACGTCCTGACTTTC,CSVEAPPGTRDTGANVLTF
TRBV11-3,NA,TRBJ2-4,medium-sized,TGTGCCAGCAGCTTCGAGGGGACCCGCAAAAACATTCAGTACTTC,CASSFEGTRKNIQYF
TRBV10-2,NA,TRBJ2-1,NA,TGCGCCAGTAGGGCCCTCGAGTCCGTGAATGAGAAGTTCTTC,CASRALESVNEKFF
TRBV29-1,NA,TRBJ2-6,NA,TGTAGCGTTGATGCCGGCTTTGGGGCCAACGTCCTGACCTTC,CSVDAGFGANVLTF
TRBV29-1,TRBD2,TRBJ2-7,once,TGCAGCGTCGGGGAGGGCTCCTACGAGCAGTACTTC,CSVGEGSYEQYF
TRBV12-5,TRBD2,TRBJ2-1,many,TGTGCTAGTGGTCTATCTAGCGGACTCTACAATGAGCAGTTCTTC,CASGLSSGLYNEQFF